Each of the 10 T cell receptor beta chains below was sequenced from the same sample in a study of CD8+ T cells in alopecia areata. Stated treatment: oral pan-JAK inhibitor, 5-10 mg twice daily. Sequencing relied on a cDNA template that was reverse transcribed from extracted RNA. Profiled with immunoSEQ multiplex PCR; TCRdb holds only in-frame clones, not every one. The repertoire consists of over 150,000 clones, with 60% to 70% occurring once and the leading ten covering around 0.7%. This specimen consisted of CD4+ T cells sorted from blood, obtained at week 4, from a patient treated with tofacitinib. The receptor set was obtained from a human donor with alopecia areata.

This chain joins TRBV14 and TRBJ1-4, with D tentatively TRBD1 (6 bases). CDR3 length: 15 residues. Germline CDR1 and CDR2: SGHDN and FVKESK. V was shortened by 4 bases and J by 8 bases, with 17 bases between the two germline ends. Written as DNA, the CDR3 is TGTGCCAGCAGCCTAAGCGGGGGCGTAAGCGAAAAACTGTTTTTT. This sequence encodes CASSLSGGVSEKLFF.

V and J are TRBV30 and TRBJ1-5; tentatively, D is TRBD1 (6 bases). This CDR3 has 12 residues. V was pared by 1 base and J by 5 bases, with 6 bases between. The germline V gene encodes CDR1 GTSNPN and CDR2 SVGIG (reference sequence). CDR3: CAWSAGDQPQHF. CDR3 nucleotide sequence: TGTGCCTGGAGTGCAGGGGATCAGCCCCAGCATTTT.

The CDR3 DNA sequence: TGTGCCAGCAGGGGGAGGGACGTCTCCTACGAGCAGTACTTC. It codes for CASRGRDVSYEQYF. The rearrangement uses TRBV2 and TRBJ2-7; 7 positions match TRBD2. J was trimmed by 0 bases and V by 6 bases; bases with no gene match: 5. Germline-derived CDR1 and CDR2 are SNHLY and FYNNEI. CDR3 length equals 14 residues.

V usage is TRBV6-4 and J usage is TRBJ2-6; D unclear. This CDR3 is 14 amino acids long. The germline CDR1 and CDR2 sequences are MRHNA and SNTAGT. Trimming removed 6 bases at V and 2 bases at J, with 8 bases between. DNA of the CDR3: TGTGCCAGCAGCGTTGAAGCTGGGGCCAACGTCCTGACTTTC. Its protein is CASSVEAGANVLTF.

The chain recombines TRBV10-3 with TRBJ2-3; no firm D call. Germline V gives CDR1 ENHRY, CDR2 SYGVKD. Trimming took 8 bases from V and 0 from J, leaving 9 bases between them. The CDR3 runs to 13 residues. CDR3 nucleotide sequence: TGTGCCATCCGGTCGTACAGCACAGATACGCAGTATTTT. Its translation is CAIRSYSTDTQYF.

V gene TRBV30 combines with J gene TRBJ2-7, with 9 nucleotides matching TRBD1. The CDR3 runs 17 residues. Germline V gives CDR1 GTSNPN, CDR2 SVGIG (reference sequence). With 0 bases clipped from V and 5 bases from J, the junction kept 14 bases outside the gene matches. The CDR3 protein is CAWSVPKRDRVSHEQYF. The CDR3, as DNA: TGTGCCTGGAGTGTACCCAAAAGGGACAGGGTGTCGCACGAGCAGTACTTC. Full variable domain (rest looked up from reference TRBV30 and TRBJ2-7): SQTIHQWPATLVQPVGSPLSLECTVEGTSNPNLYWYRQAAGRGLQLLFYSVGIGQISSEVPQNLSASRPQDRQFILSSKKLLLSDSGFYLCAWSVPKRDRVSHEQYFGPGTRLTVT.

This sequence joins TRBV9 and TRBJ2-2; D not resolved. The CDR3 consists of 16 residues. V gave up 0 bases and J gave up 2 bases, with 11 bases separating them. CDR1 and CDR2 (germline): SGDLS, YYNGEE. CDR3 bases: TGTGCCAGCAGCGTAGGGATGCCCACCAACACCGGGGAGCTGTTTTTT. As protein: CASSVGMPTNTGELFF.

The gene calls are TRBV29-1 and TRBJ1-2, with D possibly matching TRBD1 (5 bases). This CDR3 spans 14 amino acids. CDR1 and CDR2 from the germline V gene are SQVTM and ANQGSEA. With 6 bases removed from V and 2 bases from J, the gap between germline ends came to 16 bases. This CDR3 reads CSVNSQGGNYGYTF. CDR3 DNA sequence: TGCAGCGTAAATAGCCAGGGAGGAAACTATGGCTACACCTTC. The full variable domain, its missing parts supplied by reference TRBV29-1 and TRBJ1-2, is SAVISQKPSRDICQRGTSLTIQCQVDSQVTMMFWYRQQPGQSLTLIATANQGSEATYESGFVIDKFPISRPNLTFSTLTVSNMSPEDSSIYLCSVNSQGGNYGYTFGSGTRLTVV.

The CDR3 bases are TGTGCCAGCAGTTACATCCCGGGACTAACCACAGATACGCAGTATTTT. Its protein product is CASSYIPGLTTDTQYF. The rearrangement links TRBV6-5 to TRBJ2-3; the match to TRBD2 covers 7 bases. V lost 2 bases and J lost 2; bases outside the gene matches: 7. Germline-derived CDR1 and CDR2 are MNHEY and SVGAGI. This CDR3 is built from 16 residues.

This clone was counted a few times. The chain joins TRBV29-1 to TRBJ2-7; 7 bases are shared with TRBD2. The germline CDR1 and CDR2 sequences are SQVTM and ANQGSEA. The V gene end was trimmed by 4 bases and the J gene end by 0 bases; junction bases not matched to a gene: 6. CDR3 length: 14 residues. CDR3 nucleotides: TGCAGCGTTGTGTTCAGCGGGGCCTCCTACGAGCAGTACTTC. This encodes CSVVFSGASYEQYF.